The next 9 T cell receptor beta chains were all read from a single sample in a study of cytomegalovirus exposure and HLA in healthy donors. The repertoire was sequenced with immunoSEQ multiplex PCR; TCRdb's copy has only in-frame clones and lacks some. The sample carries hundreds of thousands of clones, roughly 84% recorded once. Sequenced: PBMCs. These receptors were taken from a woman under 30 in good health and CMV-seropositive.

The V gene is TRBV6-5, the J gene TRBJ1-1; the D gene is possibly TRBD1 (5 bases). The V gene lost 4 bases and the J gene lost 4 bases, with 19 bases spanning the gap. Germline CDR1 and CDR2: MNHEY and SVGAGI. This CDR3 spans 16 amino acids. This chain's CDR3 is CASSSLVGGRGTEAFF. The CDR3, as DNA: TGTGCCAGCAGTTCTCTGGTTGGGGGGAGGGGCACTGAAGCTTTCTTT.

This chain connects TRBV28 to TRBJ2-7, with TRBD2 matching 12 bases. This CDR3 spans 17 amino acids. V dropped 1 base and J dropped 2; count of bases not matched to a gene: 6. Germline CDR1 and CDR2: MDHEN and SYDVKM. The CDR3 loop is CASSLFTGLAGTYEQYF. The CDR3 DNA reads TGTGCCAGCAGTTTATTTACCGGACTAGCGGGGACCTACGAGCAGTACTTC.

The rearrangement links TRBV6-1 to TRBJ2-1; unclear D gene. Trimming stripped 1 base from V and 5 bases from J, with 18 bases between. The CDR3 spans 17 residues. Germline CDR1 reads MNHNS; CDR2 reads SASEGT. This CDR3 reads CASSEGRKNLPDNEQFF. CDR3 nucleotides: TGTGCCAGCAGTGAAGGGAGAAAAAACCTCCCCGACAATGAGCAGTTCTTC.

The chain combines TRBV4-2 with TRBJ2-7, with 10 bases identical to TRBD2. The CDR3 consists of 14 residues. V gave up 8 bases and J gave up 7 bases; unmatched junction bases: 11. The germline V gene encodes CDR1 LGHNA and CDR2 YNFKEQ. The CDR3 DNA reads TGTGCCAGCGCGGGAATAAGCGGGAGGGAGGAGCAGTACTTC. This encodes CASAGISGREEQYF.

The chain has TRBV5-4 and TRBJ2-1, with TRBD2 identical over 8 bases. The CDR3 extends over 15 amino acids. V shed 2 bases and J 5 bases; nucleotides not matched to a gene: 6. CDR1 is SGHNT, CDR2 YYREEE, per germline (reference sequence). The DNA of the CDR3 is TGTGCCAGCAGCTTAGAACTAGCGGCAAACAATGAGCAGTTCTTC. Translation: CASSLELAANNEQFF.

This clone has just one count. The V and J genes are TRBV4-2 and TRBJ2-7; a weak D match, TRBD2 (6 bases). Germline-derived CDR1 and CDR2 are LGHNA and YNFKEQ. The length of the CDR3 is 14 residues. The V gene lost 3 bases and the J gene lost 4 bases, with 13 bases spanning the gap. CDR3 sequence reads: CASSQGGGPYEQYF. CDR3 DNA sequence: TGTGCCAGCAGCCAGGGGGGAGGACCATACGAGCAGTACTTC.

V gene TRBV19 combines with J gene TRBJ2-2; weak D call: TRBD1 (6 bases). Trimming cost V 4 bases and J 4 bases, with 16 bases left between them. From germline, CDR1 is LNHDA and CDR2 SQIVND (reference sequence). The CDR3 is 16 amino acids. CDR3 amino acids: CASSSNLQQGTGELFF. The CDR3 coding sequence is TGTGCCAGTAGTAGTAACCTACAACAGGGCACCGGGGAGCTGTTTTTT.

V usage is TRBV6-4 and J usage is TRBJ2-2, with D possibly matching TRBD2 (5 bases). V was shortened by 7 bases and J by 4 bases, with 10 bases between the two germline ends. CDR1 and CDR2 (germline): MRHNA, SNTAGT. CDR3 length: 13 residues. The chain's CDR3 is CASTSGATGELFF. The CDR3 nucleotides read TGTGCCAGCACCAGCGGAGCCACCGGGGAGCTGTTTTTT.

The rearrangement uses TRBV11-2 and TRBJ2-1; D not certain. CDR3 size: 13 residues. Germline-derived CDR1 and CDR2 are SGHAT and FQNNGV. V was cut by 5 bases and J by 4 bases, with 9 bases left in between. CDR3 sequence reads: CASSPQRYNEQFF. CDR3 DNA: TGTGCCAGCAGCCCACAGAGATACAATGAGCAGTTCTTC.